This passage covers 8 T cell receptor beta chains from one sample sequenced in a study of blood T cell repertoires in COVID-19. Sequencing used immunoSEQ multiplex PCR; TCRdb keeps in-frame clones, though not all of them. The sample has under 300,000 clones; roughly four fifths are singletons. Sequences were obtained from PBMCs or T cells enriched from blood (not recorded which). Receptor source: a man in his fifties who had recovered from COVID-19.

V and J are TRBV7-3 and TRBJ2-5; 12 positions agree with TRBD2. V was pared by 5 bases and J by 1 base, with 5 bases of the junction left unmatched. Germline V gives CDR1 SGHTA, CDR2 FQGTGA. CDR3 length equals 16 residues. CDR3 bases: TGTGCCAGCAGCCCCGGACTAGCGGGGCTCCAAGAGACCCAGTACTTC. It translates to CASSPGLAGLQETQYF. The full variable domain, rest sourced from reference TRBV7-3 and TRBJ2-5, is GAGVSQTPSNKVTEKGKYVELRCDPISGHTALYWYRQSLGQGPEFLIYFQGTGAADDSGLPNDRFFAVRPEGSVSTLKIQRTERGDSAVYLCASSPGLAGLQETQYFGPGTRLLVL.

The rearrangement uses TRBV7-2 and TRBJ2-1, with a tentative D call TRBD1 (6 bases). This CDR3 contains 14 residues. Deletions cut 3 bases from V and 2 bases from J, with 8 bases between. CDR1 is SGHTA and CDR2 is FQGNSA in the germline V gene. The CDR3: CASSFRTAYNEQFF. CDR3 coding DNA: TGTGCCAGCAGCTTTCGGACAGCCTACAATGAGCAGTTCTTC.

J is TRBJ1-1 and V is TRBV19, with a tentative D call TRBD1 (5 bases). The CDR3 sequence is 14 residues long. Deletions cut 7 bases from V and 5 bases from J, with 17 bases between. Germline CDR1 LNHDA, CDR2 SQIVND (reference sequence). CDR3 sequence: CASIWRGKRTEAFF. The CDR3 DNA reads TGTGCCAGTATTTGGAGGGGAAAGAGGACTGAAGCTTTCTTT.

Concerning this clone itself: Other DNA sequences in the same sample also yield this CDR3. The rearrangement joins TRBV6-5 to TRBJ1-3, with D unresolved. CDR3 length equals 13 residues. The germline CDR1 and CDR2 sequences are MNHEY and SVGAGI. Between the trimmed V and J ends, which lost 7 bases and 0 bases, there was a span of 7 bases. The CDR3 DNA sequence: TGTGCCAGCAAGAGAGGCTCTGGAAACACCATATATTTT. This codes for CASKRGSGNTIYF.

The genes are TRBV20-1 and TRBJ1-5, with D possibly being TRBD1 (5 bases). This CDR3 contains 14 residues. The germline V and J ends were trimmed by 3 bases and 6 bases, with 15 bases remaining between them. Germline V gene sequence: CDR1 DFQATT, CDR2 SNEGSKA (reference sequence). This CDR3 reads CSASSGAGGQPQHF. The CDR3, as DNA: TGCAGTGCTAGTAGTGGGGCCGGGGGTCAGCCCCAGCATTTT.

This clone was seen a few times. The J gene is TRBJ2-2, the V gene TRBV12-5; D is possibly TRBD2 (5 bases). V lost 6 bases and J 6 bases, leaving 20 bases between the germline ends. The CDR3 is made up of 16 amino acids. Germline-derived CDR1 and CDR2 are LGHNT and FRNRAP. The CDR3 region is CASGFSVGVSPGELFF. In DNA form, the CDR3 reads TGTGCTAGTGGATTCTCAGTGGGAGTAAGCCCCGGGGAGCTGTTTTTT. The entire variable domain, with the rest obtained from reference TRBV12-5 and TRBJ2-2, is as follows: DARVTQTPRHKVTEMGQEVTMRCQPILGHNTVFWYRQTMMQGLELLAYFRNRAPLDDSGMPKDRFSAEMPDATLATLKIQPSEPRDSAVYFCASGFSVGVSPGELFFGEGSRLTVL.

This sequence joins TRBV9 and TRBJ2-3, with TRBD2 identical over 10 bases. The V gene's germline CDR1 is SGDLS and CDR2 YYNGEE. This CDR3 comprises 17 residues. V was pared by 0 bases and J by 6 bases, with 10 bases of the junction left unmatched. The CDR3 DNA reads TGTGCCAGCAGCGTAGATGGACTAGCGGCGTATCCGGATACGCAGTATTTT. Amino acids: CASSVDGLAAYPDTQYF.

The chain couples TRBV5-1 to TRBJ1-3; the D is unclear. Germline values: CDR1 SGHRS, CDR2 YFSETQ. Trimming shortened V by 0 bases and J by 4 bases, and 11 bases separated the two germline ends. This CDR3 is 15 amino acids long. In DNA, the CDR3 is TGCGCCAGCAGCTTGGATTCGGGATCAGGAAACACCATATATTTT. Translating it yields CASSLDSGSGNTIYF.